Below, 14 T cell receptor beta chains from the same sample are listed, as sequenced in a study of T-cell memory formation after mild COVID-19. From the 5' RACE reads, TCRdb called clonotypes with MiXCR, one entry per CDR3 protein. The sample yields approximately 400,000 distinct CDR3 sequences, roughly 24% seen once. The sample consisted of PBMCs or a T cell subset sorted from them (not recorded which). The receptors shown here come from an adult woman who had mild COVID-19 (a few samples of this study predate the infection). Cell type and time point are not known.

The chain joins TRBV20-1 to TRBJ2-4; D call uncertain. From germline, CDR1 is DFQATT and CDR2 SNEGSKA (reference sequence). The CDR3 is made up of 15 amino acids. Trimming took 5 bases from V and 3 from J, leaving 17 bases between them. The CDR3 reads CSAPDSRFGKNIQYF. The CDR3 DNA is TGCAGTGCTCCCGATAGCAGGTTCGGCAAAAACATTCAGTACTTC.

This chain's CDR3 is CASSVGGVPYEQYF. In DNA form, the CDR3 reads TGTGCCAGCAGCGTAGGAGGGGTGCCCTACGAGCAGTACTTC. The V gene is TRBV9, the J gene TRBJ2-7; D may match TRBD1 or TRBD2 (5 bases each). V lost 0 bases to trimming and J lost 2 bases, with 9 bases between them. The CDR3 extends over 14 amino acids. Germline lookup yields CDR1 SGDLS and CDR2 YYNGEE.

This clonotype was seen only a few times. The chain couples TRBV29-1 to TRBJ1-2, with 7 bases aligning to TRBD1. Germline loops: CDR1 SQVTM, CDR2 ANQGSEA. Losses at the gene ends were 3 bases for V and 8 bases for J; bases not matched to a gene: 12. The CDR3 runs to 14 residues. CDR3 DNA: TGCAGCGTTGATGCAGACAGGGTGAAGGAGGGCTACACCTTC. This codes for CSVDADRVKEGYTF.

This clonotype was picked up one time. CDR3 region: CASSVGTGMVDGYTF. The CDR3 DNA is TGTGCCAGCAGCGTAGGAACAGGGATGGTGGATGGCTACACCTTC. The chain is built from TRBV9 and TRBJ1-2, with D perhaps matching TRBD1 (6 bases). The CDR3 has 15 residues. Deletions cut 0 bases from V and 6 bases from J, with 15 bases between. The germline V gene has CDR1 SGDLS and CDR2 YYNGEE.

V is TRBV20-1 and J is TRBJ1-5, with D perhaps TRBD1 (5 bases). CDR1 is DFQATT and CDR2 is SNEGSKA in the germline V gene (reference sequence). The CDR3 spans 16 residues. Trimming stripped 0 bases from V and 3 bases from J, with 15 bases between. CDR3 protein: CSARDPGDINNQPQHF. In nucleotides, the CDR3 is TGCAGTGCTAGAGATCCGGGGGATATTAACAATCAGCCCCAGCATTTT.

The rearrangement links TRBV4-3 to TRBJ1-6; D is uncertain. The CDR3 covers 15 residues. The V end lost 4 bases, the J end lost 9 bases, and 16 bases lay between the germline ends. The germline V gene has CDR1 LGHNA and CDR2 YSLEER. The chain's CDR3 is CASSPDSGGLSPLHF. CDR3 nucleotide sequence: TGCGCCAGCAGCCCGGACTCCGGCGGTCTTTCACCCCTCCACTTT.

This chain joins TRBV20-1 and TRBJ1-1; D gene unclear. This CDR3 is 14 amino acids long. The V end lost 3 bases, the J end lost 11 bases, and 22 bases lay between the germline ends. From germline, CDR1 is DFQATT and CDR2 SNEGSKA (reference sequence). The CDR3 region is CSARLLEIAFLAFF. CDR3 coding DNA: TGCAGTGCTAGGCTGTTGGAGATAGCCTTTTTGGCTTTCTTT.

The chain employs TRBV24-1 and TRBJ1-2, with 7 positions matching TRBD1. Germline assignment: CDR1 KGHDR and CDR2 SFDVKD. The CDR3 spans 13 residues. V lost 4 bases and J lost 5; bases outside the gene matches: 3. The CDR3 loop is CATSDEGQYGYTF. For the CDR3, the DNA is TGTGCCACCAGTGACGAGGGACAGTATGGCTACACCTTC.

This clonotype was counted between two and nine times. V usage is TRBV6-2 or TRBV6-3 and J usage is TRBJ2-7, with 7 bases that match TRBD1. J lost 2 bases, V lost 5 bases, and 12 bases had no gene match. The CDR3 spans 16 residues. Germline lookup yields CDR1 MNHEY and CDR2 SVGEGT. CDR3 loop: CASSHFSRDRAYEQYF. The CDR3 DNA reads TGTGCCAGCAGTCATTTTTCCAGAGACAGGGCCTACGAGCAGTACTTC.

This clonotype showed up just a few times. This rearrangement joins TRBV18 to TRBJ2-7; D is unclear. V lost 4 bases to trimming and J lost 9 bases, with 10 bases between them. CDR3 length: 11 residues. Germline V lookup: CDR1 KGHSH, CDR2 LQKENI. CDR3 residues: CASSRSVLQYF. The DNA for the CDR3 is TGTGCCAGCTCACGATCGGTTTTGCAGTACTTC.

This clonotype has more than one count but fewer than ten. The chain joins TRBV20-1 to TRBJ2-7; D is uncertain. The ends were cut back, 1 base at V and 5 bases at J, with 15 bases in the middle. The CDR3 extends over 14 amino acids. The germline gives CDR1 DFQATT, CDR2 SNEGSKA (reference sequence). Here the CDR3 DNA reads TGCAGTGCTAGAGTAGACGGAAGGAGCAACGAGCAGTACTTC. It translates to CSARVDGRSNEQYF.

The table lists this clonotype with many counts. The chain uses TRBV20-1 and TRBJ2-7; D is unclear. The V gene's germline CDR1 is DFQATT and CDR2 SNEGSKA (reference sequence). This CDR3 is built from 12 residues. With 7 bases removed from V and 4 bases from J, the gap between germline ends came to 14 bases. The CDR3 nucleotides are TGCAGTGTTATAGGGCCGTTGTACGAGCAGTACTTC. As protein: CSVIGPLYEQYF.

V gene TRBV7-9 combines with J gene TRBJ2-5, with a possible D match to TRBD1 (5 bases). Deletions cut 4 bases from V and 2 bases from J, with 8 bases between. CDR1 and CDR2 from the germline V gene are SEHNR and FQNEAQ (reference sequence). The CDR3 is 13 residues long. CDR3 loop: CASSSTVQETQYF. In nucleotides, the CDR3 is TGTGCCAGCAGCTCGACAGTACAAGAGACCCAGTACTTC. Supplemented by reference TRBV7-9 and TRBJ2-5, the full variable domain reads DTGVSQNPRHKITKRGQNVTFRCDPISEHNRLYWYRQTLGQGPEFLTYFQNEAQLEKSRLLSDRFSAERPKGSFSTLEIQRTEQGDSAMYLCASSSTVQETQYFGPGTRLLVL.

This clonotype has more than one count but fewer than ten. The chain couples TRBV21-1 to TRBJ1-2; the table's D gene call, TRBD1, was not cross checked with the DNA. TRBV21-1 is marked as a pseudogene. This CDR3 comprises 14 residues. CDR3 sequence: CATNWGRYNYGYTF. CDR3 nucleotides: TGTGCCACGAATTGGGGCAGATATAACTATGGCTACACCTTC.